These T cell receptor beta chains were read from a single sample in a study of shared T cell receptors in the human thymus. The table came from immunoSEQ multiplex PCR; TCRdb's copy has only in-frame clones and leaves some out. The sample holds some 720,000 clones, roughly 90% seen once. The sample was also reused in another study, on human thymus T cells.

Sequenced sample: thymocytes. These receptors came from a boy younger than two with a congenital heart defect. Each CDR3 is given with its conserved first and last residue. Each record gives: J gene, D gene, V gene, clone size, CDR3 protein, CDR3 DNA. The D gene is left open where the match is weak. The size entry is marked missing in some rows and otherwise reads once, few, many or a size class.

TRBJ2-1 | TRBD2 | TRBV11-2 | - | CASSPLKGGVEQFF | TGTGCCAGCAGCCCACTAAAGGGAGGGGTTGAGCAGTTCTTC
TRBJ2-7 | - | TRBV11-2 | - | CASSLVGSYEQYF | TGTGCCAGCAGCTTAGTAGGGAGCTACGAGCAGTACTTC
TRBJ1-4 | TRBD1 | TRBV5-4 | - | CASSSGQVAPGESEKLFF | TGTGCCAGCAGCTCGGGACAGGTGGCCCCCGGCGAAAGCGAAAAACTGTTTTTT
TRBJ2-1 | - | TRBV28 | - | CASSSLNNEQFF | TGTGCCAGCAGTTCCCTAAACAATGAGCAGTTCTTC
TRBJ2-2 | TRBD2 | TRBV10-3 | - | CAISEKRENTGELFF | TGTGCCATCAGTGAGAAGCGGGAGAACACCGGGGAGCTGTTTTTT
TRBJ2-7 | - | TRBV6-5 | - | CASSSEGGYEQCF | TGTGCCAGCAGTTCAGAGGGTGGATACGAGCAGTGCTTC
TRBJ2-1 | - | TRBV28 | - | CASSLSSGWNNEQFF | TGTGCCAGCAGTTTATCCAGCGGGTGGAACAATGAGCAGTTCTTC
TRBJ2-1 | - | TRBV15 | - | CATSREAWGDEQFF | TGTGCCACCAGCAGAGAAGCCTGGGGGGACGAGCAGTTCTTC
TRBJ2-1 | TRBD2 | TRBV19 | once | CASIPLAGGHNEQFF | TGTGCCAGTATCCCCCTAGCGGGAGGACACAATGAGCAGTTCTTC
TRBJ2-3 | TRBD2 | TRBV25-1 | once | CASNRGGCTDTQYF | TGTGCCAGCAATAGGGGAGGGTGCACAGATACGCAGTATTTT
TRBJ1-5 | - | TRBV27 | - | CASRTLGAANQPQHF | TGTGCCAGCAGAACTCTAGGGGCGGCCAATCAGCCCCAGCATTTT
TRBJ1-2 | TRBD1 | TRBV6-1 | - | CASSVLRRAREQGTYGYTF | TGTGCCAGCAGTGTACTCCGACGCGCACGCGAACAGGGGACCTATGGCTACACCTTC
TRBJ1-1 | TRBD1 | TRBV7-9 | - | CASSLGQGMEAFF | TGTGCCAGCAGCTTAGGACAGGGGATGGAAGCTTTCTTT
TRBJ2-7 | - | TRBV5-4 | - | CASSKLREQKSTYEQYF | TGTGCCAGCAGCAAGCTACGGGAGCAAAAATCCACCTACGAGCAGTACTTC
TRBJ2-1 | TRBD2 | TRBV27 | - | CASSWSGRSGEQFF | TGTGCCAGCAGTTGGAGCGGGAGGTCAGGTGAGCAGTTCTTC
TRBJ2-4 | TRBD2 | TRBV28 | - | CASSLIAGGEHIQYF | TGTGCCAGCAGTTTAATAGCGGGAGGGGAGCACATTCAGTACTTC
TRBJ2-3 | - | TRBV4-2 | - | CASSQVGPGGLVGTDTQYF | TGTGCCAGCAGCCAAGTGGGGCCCGGGGGGCTGGTTGGCACAGATACGCAGTATTTT
TRBJ2-1 | TRBD2 | TRBV9 | once | CASSASSGGGSYNEQFF | TGTGCCAGCAGCGCCAGTAGTGGCGGGGGCTCCTACAATGAGCAGTTCTTC
TRBJ2-1 | TRBD2 | TRBV27 | - | CASSSVAGGYNEQFF | TGTGCCAGCAGTTCGGTAGCGGGAGGGTACAATGAGCAGTTCTTC
TRBJ2-7 | - | TRBV6-1 | once | CASSVPGICYEQYF | TGTGCCAGCAGTGTCCCCGGGATCTGCTACGAGCAGTACTTC
TRBJ2-2 | - | TRBV7-2 | - | CASSLRTEHTGELFF | TGTGCCAGCAGCCTACGGACAGAGCACACCGGGGAGCTGTTTTTT
TRBJ2-7 | TRBD1 | TRBV18 | - | CASSSGQGVAEQYF | TGTGCCAGCTCATCCGGACAGGGGGTTGCCGAGCAGTACTTC
TRBJ2-7 | TRBD1 | TRBV5-6 | few | CASSLCDRGPYEQYF | TGTGCCAGCAGCTTGTGTGACAGGGGGCCCTACGAGCAGTACTTC
TRBJ1-1 | TRBD1 | TRBV28 | - | CASSPPGTGNMNTEAFF | TGTGCCAGCAGCCCCCCCGGGACAGGAAATATGAACACTGAAGCTTTCTTT
TRBJ2-1 | TRBD2 | TRBV4-3 | - | CASSHRTSAYNEQFF | TGCGCCAGCAGCCATAGGACTAGCGCCTACAATGAGCAGTTCTTC
TRBJ2-3 | TRBD2 | TRBV7-2 | - | CASSFFSGSTDTQYF | TGTGCCAGCAGCTTCTTTAGCGGGAGCACAGATACGCAGTATTTT